Each of the 5 T cell receptor beta chains below was sequenced from the same sample in a study of siplizumab effects on memory and regulatory T cells (dated by TCRdb to between 2018 and 2021). The library was made by the immunoSEQ multiplex PCR assay. TCRdb holds this immuneACCESS table with in-frame rearrangements only. Some clones are missing; in checked studies, unresolved V genes explain under half, and the rest has no known cause. The sample profile shows some 100,000 clones; around 92% of them were found once. The ten largest clones take up roughly 2.6% of the sample. The specimen was CD4+ T cells sorted from blood. The origin of the receptors is a human donor in good health. Some clones in this sample may be carry-over from other donors' samples.

The chain links TRBV2 to TRBJ2-7, with D unclear. Germline V gene sequence: CDR1 SNHLY, CDR2 FYNNEI. V gave up 2 bases and J gave up 4 bases, with 6 bases separating them. The CDR3 consists of 12 residues. CDR3 DNA sequence: TGTGCCAGCAGTGAAACCCCTTACGAGCAGTACTTC. This encodes CASSETPYEQYF.

V is TRBV5-6 and J is TRBJ2-7; 8 positions agree with TRBD2. The CDR3 totals 13 residues. V lost 0 bases and J lost 5; bases outside the gene matches: 1. From germline, CDR1 is SGHDT and CDR2 YYEEEE. As DNA, the CDR3 is TGTGCCAGCAGCTTGGGGCGGGAGGACGAGCAGTACTTC. Translated, it gives CASSLGREDEQYF.

This chain connects TRBV11-2 to TRBJ2-5; 7 bases map to TRBD2. The junction had 9 bases not matched to a gene; V was cut back by 5 bases and J by 9 bases. Germline V gene lookup returns CDR1 SGHAT and CDR2 FQNNGV. The CDR3 spans 13 residues. CDR3 DNA sequence: TGTGCCAGCAGCCGGGACTACCCGTCCCCCCAGTACTTC. This translates into CASSRDYPSPQYF.

The chain links TRBV2 to TRBJ1-5, with D possibly being TRBD1 (6 bases). Trimming pared 2 bases from V and 0 bases from J, leaving 11 bases between. The CDR3 sequence is 16 residues long. Germline CDR1 is SNHLY and CDR2 is FYNNEI. DNA for the CDR3: TGTGCCAGCAGTGAAATAGGGGGGGCTAGCAATCAGCCCCAGCATTTT. Protein sequence: CASSEIGGASNQPQHF. The full variable domain, its missing parts supplied by reference TRBV2 and TRBJ1-5, is EPEVTQTPSHQVTQMGQEVILRCVPISNHLYFYWYRQILGQKVEFLVSFYNNEISEKSEIFDDQFSVERPDGSNFTLKIRSTKLEDSAMYFCASSEIGGASNQPQHFGDGTRLSIL.

The genes are TRBV15 and TRBJ1-1; D gene ambiguous. Germline lookup yields CDR1 LNHNV and CDR2 YYDKDF (reference sequence). V lost 0 bases and J lost 13, with 21 bases in between. The CDR3 runs 15 residues. CDR3 sequence: CATSREGKGPGLVFF. The CDR3 bases are TGTGCCACCAGCAGAGAAGGAAAGGGCCCGGGTTTGGTTTTCTTT.